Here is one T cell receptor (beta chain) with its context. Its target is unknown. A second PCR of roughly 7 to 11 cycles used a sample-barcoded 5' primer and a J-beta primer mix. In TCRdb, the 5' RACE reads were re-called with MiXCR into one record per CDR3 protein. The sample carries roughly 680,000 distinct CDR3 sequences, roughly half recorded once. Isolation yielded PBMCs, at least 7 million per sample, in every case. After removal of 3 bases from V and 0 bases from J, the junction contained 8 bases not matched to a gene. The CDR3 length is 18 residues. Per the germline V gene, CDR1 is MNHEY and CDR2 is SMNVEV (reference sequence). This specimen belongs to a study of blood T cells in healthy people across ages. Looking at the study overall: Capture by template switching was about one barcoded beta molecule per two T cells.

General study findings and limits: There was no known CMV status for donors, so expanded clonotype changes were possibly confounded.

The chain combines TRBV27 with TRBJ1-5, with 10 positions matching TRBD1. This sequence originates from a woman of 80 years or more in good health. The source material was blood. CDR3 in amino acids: CASSFPRDRGYSNQPQHF. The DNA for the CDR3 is TGTGCCAGCAGTTTCCCCCGGGACAGGGGATATAGCAATCAGCCCCAGCATTTT.